The clone carrying this TCR beta chain was observed a handful of times. Its antigen is still unknown. This sample was included in a study of cytomegalovirus exposure and HLA in healthy donors. V dropped 5 bases and J dropped 9; count of bases not matched to a gene: 7. The CDR3 contains 13 residues. Per germline, CDR1 SGHTA and CDR2 FQGTGA. Every donor was a healthy person donating bone marrow. Study-level results: In a later analysis, TCR beta V- and J-gene trimming was associated with a missense DCLRE1C variant.

PCR amplification relied on 60 Vbeta primers (plus 13 Jbeta primers). TCRdb's table, derived via immunoSEQ multiplex PCR, lists solely in-frame clones and lacks some. Of approximately 150,000 clones in the sample, more than 65% were seen once. The chain couples TRBV7-3 to TRBJ1-2; 9 bases are shared with TRBD1. The sequence derives from a woman younger than 45 in good health and CMV-seronegative. Sample: PBMCs. The chain's CDR3 is CASSPGQGVSYTF. The CDR3 DNA is TGTGCCAGCAGCCCGGGACAGGGTGTTAGCTACACCTTC. The full variable domain, rest sourced from reference TRBV7-3 and TRBJ1-2, is GAGVSQTPSNKVTEKGKYVELRCDPISGHTALYWYRQSLGQGPEFLIYFQGTGAADDSGLPNDRFFAVRPEGSVSTLKIQRTERGDSAVYLCASSPGQGVSYTFGSGTRLTVV.